These T cell receptor beta chains were read from a single sample in a study of blood T cell repertoires in COVID-19. TCRdb's copy holds only in-frame clones and misses some; the assay was immunoSEQ multiplex PCR. The sample includes over 130,000 clones, around 90% of them seen just once. The sequenced material came from peripheral blood. The source is a human donor with COVID-19, enrolled during active disease. The donor label of this sample is uncertain. Each CDR3 is given without its conserved first and last residue.

V gene	CDR3 protein
TRBV4-1	ASSQRRPAPESYGYT
TRBV6-5	ASSPQGARADTQY
TRBV5-6	ASSLGSGGTDTQY
TRBV5-1	ASRYQGASEAF
TRBV10-1	ASSADMTYGYT
TRBV7-4	ASSLEDRIGEKLF
TRBV4-1	ASSQALAPTYNEQF
TRBV25-1	ASWDTREEEAF
TRBV6-5	ASSPGGFGYGYT
TRBV7-9	ASSLDRGRTDTQY
TRBV7-2	ASSLGLVNEQF
TRBV2	ASSARDRVRYGYT
TRBV7-3	ASGEDDTGELF
TRBV5-5	ASSLTLRGGVTDTQY
TRBV5-4	ASSLTTGATGELF
TRBV5-1	ASSFYRGRNTEAF
TRBV5-1	ASSFGGITYEQY
TRBV28	ASTLDSQGVDQPQH
TRBV7-2	ASSLGYYGYT
TRBV6-6	ASSSPDRGQNEQF
TRBV2	ASKGYRVNSPLH
TRBV2	ASSEGRGSDTQY
TRBV5-1	ASSFGLAGDLGEQF
TRBV3-1/TRBV3-2	ASSQESDQPQH
TRBV5-1	ASSLWFGTGGDEQY
TRBV5-1	ASSLAWQGLSPLH
TRBV7-3	ASSLNAGSATGELF
TRBV7-9	ASSPRTSGGGTQY
TRBV19	AGSTGALNSPLH
TRBV5-1	ASSLGTDSYNEQF